This T cell receptor (beta chain) was identified in a study of T cells in localized non-small cell lung cancer. V lost 0 bases, J lost 2 bases, and 8 bases stayed unmatched. Germline CDR1 reads MNHGY; CDR2 reads SAAAGT. The length of the CDR3 is 17 residues. Profiled with immunoSEQ multiplex PCR; TCRdb holds only in-frame clones, not every one. The sample holds 1,800 or so clones, 25% to 30% seen once. This clone is medium-sized in the sample. Source: lung tumor tissue, taken before any cancer treatment. V gene TRBV6-8 combines with J gene TRBJ2-7; TRBD2 aligns across 9 bases. This TCR was sampled from a woman aged 35-75 years with stage I lung adenocarcinoma. The CDR3 sequence is CASSYSNRLAGTYEQYF. The CDR3 DNA is TGTGCCAGCAGTTACTCTAATCGGCTAGCGGGAACCTACGAGCAGTACTTC.